This T cell receptor beta chain was observed in a study of PD-1 blockade in classical Hodgkin lymphoma. Whole-study results and caveats: There remain no defined causes for the repertoire differences, which possibly reflect disease activity or prior therapy.

This clone was recorded only once. What it binds is unknown. The germline V gene has CDR1 LNHDA and CDR2 SQIVND (reference sequence). Between the trimmed V and J ends, which lost 3 bases and 0 bases, there was a span of 9 bases. The CDR3 spans 14 residues. Clones were sequenced by immunoSEQ multiplex PCR, and TCRdb holds only the in-frame ones, with some missing. Here the sample spans about 58,000 clones, 91% being singletons. Each of the patients experienced relapse following autologous stem cell transplantation, and their brentuximab vedotin exposure differed. The chain links TRBV19 to TRBJ2-7; the D gene is possibly TRBD2 (5 bases). The starting material was peripheral blood mononuclear cells (PBMCs), obtained before the second cycle of nivolumab. The receptor's source is a human donor with classical Hodgkin lymphoma. The CDR3 protein is CASSMRRDSYEQYF. CDR3 coding DNA: TGTGCCAGTAGTATGAGACGGGACTCCTACGAGCAGTACTTC.